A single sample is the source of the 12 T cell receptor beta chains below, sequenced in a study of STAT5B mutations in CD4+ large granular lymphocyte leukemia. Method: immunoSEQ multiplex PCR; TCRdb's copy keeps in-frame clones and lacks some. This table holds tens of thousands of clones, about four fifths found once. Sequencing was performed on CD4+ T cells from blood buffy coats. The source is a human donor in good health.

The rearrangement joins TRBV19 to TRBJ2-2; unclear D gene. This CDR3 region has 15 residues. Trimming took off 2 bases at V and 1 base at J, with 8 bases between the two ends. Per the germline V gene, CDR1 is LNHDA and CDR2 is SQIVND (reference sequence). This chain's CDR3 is CASSILTGNTGELFF. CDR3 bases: TGTGCCAGTAGTATACTGACGGGGAACACCGGGGAGCTGTTTTTT.

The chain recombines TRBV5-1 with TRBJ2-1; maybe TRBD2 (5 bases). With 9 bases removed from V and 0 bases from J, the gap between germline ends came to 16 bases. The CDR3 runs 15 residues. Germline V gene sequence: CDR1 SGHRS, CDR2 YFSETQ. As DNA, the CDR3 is TGCGCCACCTCGGAGGCCCCTAGCTCCTACAATGAGCAGTTCTTC. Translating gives CATSEAPSSYNEQFF.

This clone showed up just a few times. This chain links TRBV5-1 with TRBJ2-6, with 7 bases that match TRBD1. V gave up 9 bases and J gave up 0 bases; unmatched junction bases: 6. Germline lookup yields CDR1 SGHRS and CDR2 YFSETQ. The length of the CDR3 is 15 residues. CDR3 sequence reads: CAIKTGLSGANVLTF. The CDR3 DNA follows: TGCGCCATCAAGACAGGGCTCTCTGGGGCCAACGTCCTGACTTTC.

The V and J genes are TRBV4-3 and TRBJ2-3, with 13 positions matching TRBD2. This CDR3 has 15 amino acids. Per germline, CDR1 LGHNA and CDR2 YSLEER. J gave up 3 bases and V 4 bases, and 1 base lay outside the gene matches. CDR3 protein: CASSPGLAGTDTQYF. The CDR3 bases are TGCGCCAGCAGCCCGGGACTAGCGGGAACAGATACGCAGTATTTT.

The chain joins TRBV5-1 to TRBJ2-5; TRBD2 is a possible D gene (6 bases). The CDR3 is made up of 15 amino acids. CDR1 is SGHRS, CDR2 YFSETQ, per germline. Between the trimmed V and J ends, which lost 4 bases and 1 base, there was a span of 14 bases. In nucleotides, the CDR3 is TGCGCCAGCAGCGACGCCGGGACTTCCCAAGAGACCCAGTACTTC. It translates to CASSDAGTSQETQYF.

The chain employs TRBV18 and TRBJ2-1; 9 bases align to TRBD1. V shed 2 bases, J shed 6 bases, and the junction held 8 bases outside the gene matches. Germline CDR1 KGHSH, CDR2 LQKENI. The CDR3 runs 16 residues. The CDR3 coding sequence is TGTGCCAGCTCACCAATAGGACAGGGGTCGGGCAATGAGCAGTTCTTC. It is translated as CASSPIGQGSGNEQFF.

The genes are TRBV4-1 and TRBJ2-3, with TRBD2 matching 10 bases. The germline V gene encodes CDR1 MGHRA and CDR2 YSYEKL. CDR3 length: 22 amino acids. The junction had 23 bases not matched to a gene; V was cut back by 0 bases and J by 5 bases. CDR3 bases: TGCGCCAGCAGCCAAGATTCGAAGGTAGCGGGGGGCCGGAGAAAGGGGCAAGATACGCAGTATTTT. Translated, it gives CASSQDSKVAGGRRKGQDTQYF.

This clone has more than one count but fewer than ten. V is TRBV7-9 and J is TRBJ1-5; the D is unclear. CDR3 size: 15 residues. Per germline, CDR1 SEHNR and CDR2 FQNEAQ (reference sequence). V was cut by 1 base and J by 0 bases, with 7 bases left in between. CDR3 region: CASSLGDYSNQPQHF. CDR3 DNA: TGTGCCAGCAGCTTAGGAGATTATAGCAATCAGCCCCAGCATTTT.

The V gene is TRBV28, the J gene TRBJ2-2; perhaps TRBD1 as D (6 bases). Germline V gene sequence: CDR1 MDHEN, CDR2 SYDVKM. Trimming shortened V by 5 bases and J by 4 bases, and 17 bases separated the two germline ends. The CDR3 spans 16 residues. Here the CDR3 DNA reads TGTGCCAGCAGTCCCACTCCTCAGGGGATCACCGGGGAGCTGTTTTTT. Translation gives CASSPTPQGITGELFF.

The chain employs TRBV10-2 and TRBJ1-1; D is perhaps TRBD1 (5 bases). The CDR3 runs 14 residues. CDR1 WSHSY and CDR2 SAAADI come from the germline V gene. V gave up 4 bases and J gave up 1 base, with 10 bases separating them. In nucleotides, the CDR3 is TGCGCCAGCAGTGGCCTCGGGGGGAACACTGAAGCTTTCTTT. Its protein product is CASSGLGGNTEAFF.

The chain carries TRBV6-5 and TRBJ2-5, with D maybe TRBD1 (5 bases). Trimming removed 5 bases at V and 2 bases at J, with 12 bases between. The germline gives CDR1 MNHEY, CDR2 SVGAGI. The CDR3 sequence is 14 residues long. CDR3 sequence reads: CASSDDRNQETQYF. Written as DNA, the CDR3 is TGTGCCAGCAGTGACGACAGAAATCAAGAGACCCAGTACTTC.

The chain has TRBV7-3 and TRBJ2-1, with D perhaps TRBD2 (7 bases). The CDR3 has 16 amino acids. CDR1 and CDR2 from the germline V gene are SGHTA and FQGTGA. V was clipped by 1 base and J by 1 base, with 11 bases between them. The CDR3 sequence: CASSLRGGVSYNEQFF. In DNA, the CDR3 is TGTGCCAGCAGCTTAAGAGGGGGGGTATCCTACAATGAGCAGTTCTTC. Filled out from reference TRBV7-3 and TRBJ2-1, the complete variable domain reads GAGVSQTPSNKVTEKGKYVELRCDPISGHTALYWYRQSLGQGPEFLIYFQGTGAADDSGLPNDRFFAVRPEGSVSTLKIQRTERGDSAVYLCASSLRGGVSYNEQFFGPGTRLTVL.